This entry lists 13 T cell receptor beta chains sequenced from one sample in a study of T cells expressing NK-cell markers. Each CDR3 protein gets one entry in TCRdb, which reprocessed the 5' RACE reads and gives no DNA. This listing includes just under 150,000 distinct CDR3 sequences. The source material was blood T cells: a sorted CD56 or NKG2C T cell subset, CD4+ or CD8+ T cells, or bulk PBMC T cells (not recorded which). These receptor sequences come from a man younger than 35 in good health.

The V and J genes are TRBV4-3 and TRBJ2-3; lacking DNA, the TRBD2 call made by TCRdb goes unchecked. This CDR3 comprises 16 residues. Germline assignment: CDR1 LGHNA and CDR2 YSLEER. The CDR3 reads CASSQIAGAVADTQYF.

The CDR3 sequence: CASSLLGTGDTDTQYF. V and J are TRBV7-9 and TRBJ2-3; the D call from TCRdb, TRBD1, cannot be confirmed without DNA. CDR1 is SEHNR, CDR2 FQNEAQ, per germline (reference sequence). The CDR3 has 16 amino acids.

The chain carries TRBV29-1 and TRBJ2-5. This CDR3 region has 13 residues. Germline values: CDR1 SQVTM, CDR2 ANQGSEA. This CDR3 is CSVSAAPQETQYF.

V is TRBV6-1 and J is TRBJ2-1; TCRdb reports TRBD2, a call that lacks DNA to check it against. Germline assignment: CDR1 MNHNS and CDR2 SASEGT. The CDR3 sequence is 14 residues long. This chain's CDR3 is CASTWTSGANEQFF.

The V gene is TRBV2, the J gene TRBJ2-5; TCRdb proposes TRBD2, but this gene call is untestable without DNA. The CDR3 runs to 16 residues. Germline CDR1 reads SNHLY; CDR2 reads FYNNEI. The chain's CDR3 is CASSDSWTSSLETQYF.

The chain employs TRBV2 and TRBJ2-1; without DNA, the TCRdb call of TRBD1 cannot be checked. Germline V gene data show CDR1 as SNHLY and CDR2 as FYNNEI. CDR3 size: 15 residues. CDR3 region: CASSVWTTAYNEQFF.

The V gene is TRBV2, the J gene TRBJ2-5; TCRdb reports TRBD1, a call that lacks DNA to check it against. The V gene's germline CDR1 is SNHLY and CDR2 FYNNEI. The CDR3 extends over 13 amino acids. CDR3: CASMTGQIETQYF.

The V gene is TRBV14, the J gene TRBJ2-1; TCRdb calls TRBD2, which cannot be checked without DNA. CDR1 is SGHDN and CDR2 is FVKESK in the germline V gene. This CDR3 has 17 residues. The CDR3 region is CASSQGGSGDPDNEQFF.

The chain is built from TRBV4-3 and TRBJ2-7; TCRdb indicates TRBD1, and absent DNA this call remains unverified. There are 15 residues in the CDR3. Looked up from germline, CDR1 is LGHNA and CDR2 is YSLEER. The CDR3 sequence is CASSSGQGTTYEQYF.

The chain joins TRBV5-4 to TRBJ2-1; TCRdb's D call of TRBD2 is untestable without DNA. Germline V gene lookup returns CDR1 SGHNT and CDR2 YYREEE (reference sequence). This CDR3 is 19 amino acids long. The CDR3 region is CASSLPAGSVDHIYNEQFF.

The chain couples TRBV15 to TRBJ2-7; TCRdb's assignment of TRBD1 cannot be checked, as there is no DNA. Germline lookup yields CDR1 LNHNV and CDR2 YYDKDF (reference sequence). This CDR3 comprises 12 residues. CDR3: CATTGTGDEQYF.

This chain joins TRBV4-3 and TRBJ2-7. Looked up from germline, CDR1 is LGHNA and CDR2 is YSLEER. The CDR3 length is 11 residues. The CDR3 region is CASSQGAEQYF.

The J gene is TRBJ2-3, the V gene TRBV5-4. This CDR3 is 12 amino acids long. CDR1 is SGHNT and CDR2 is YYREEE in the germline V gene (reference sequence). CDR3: CASTDDTDTQYF. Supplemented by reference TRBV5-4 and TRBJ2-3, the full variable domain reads ETGVTQSPTHLIKTRGQQVTLRCSSQSGHNTVSWYQQALGQGPQFIFQYYREEENGRGNFPPRFSGLQFPNYSSELNVNALELDDSALYLCASTDDTDTQYFGPGTRLTVL.